One and the same sample provided the 20 T cell receptor beta chains below, sequenced in a study of blood T cell repertoires in COVID-19. Profiled with immunoSEQ multiplex PCR; TCRdb holds only in-frame clones, not every one. Among about 200,000 clones listed, 85% were seen once. Sequencing was carried out using peripheral blood. These TCRs come from a woman of 80 years or more with acute or convalescent COVID-19.

This clone was seen only a few times. This rearrangement joins TRBV5-1 to TRBJ2-3; 10 bases are a match to TRBD1. This CDR3 comprises 17 residues. The V segment lost 2 bases and the J segment 3 bases; nucleotides outside the gene matches: 9. Germline V gene lookup returns CDR1 SGHRS and CDR2 YFSETQ. CDR3 sequence: CASSFYLTGGETDTQYF. In DNA form, the CDR3 reads TGCGCCAGCAGCTTCTATCTGACAGGGGGCGAAACAGATACGCAGTATTTT.

V is TRBV4-3 and J is TRBJ1-4, with D unresolved. The germline V gene encodes CDR1 LGHNA and CDR2 YSLEER. The CDR3 length is 14 residues. Trimming took off 1 base at V and 8 bases at J, with 11 bases between the two ends. This chain's CDR3 is CASSQVRVWEKLFF. The CDR3 nucleotides read TGCGCCAGCAGCCAAGTACGGGTTTGGGAAAAACTGTTTTTT.

This clone was picked up one time. V and J are TRBV30 and TRBJ2-4; 7 bases line up with TRBD1. The V segment lost 2 bases and the J segment 1 base; nucleotides outside the gene matches: 2. The CDR3 sequence is 14 residues long. Germline CDR1 GTSNPN, CDR2 SVGIG (reference sequence). CDR3 in DNA: TGTGCCTGGAGTAAACAGGGGGCCAAAAACATTCAGTACTTC. Translation gives CAWSKQGAKNIQYF. Together with reference TRBV30 and TRBJ2-4, the CDR3 gives the full variable domain: SQTIHQWPATLVQPVGSPLSLECTVEGTSNPNLYWYRQAAGRGLQLLFYSVGIGQISSEVPQNLSASRPQDRQFILSSKKLLLSDSGFYLCAWSKQGAKNIQYFGAGTRLSVL.

V and J are TRBV9 and TRBJ2-1, with 9 bases fitting TRBD2. The CDR3 contains 15 residues. V lost 2 bases and J lost 5; bases outside the gene matches: 5. In germline, CDR1 is SGDLS, CDR2 YYNGEE. CDR3 DNA: TGTGCCAGCAGCGTTAAGGTAGCGGGAGACAATGAGCAGTTCTTC. This codes for CASSVKVAGDNEQFF.

The CDR3 is CASALLGNQPQHF. DNA for the CDR3: TGTGCCAGTGCCCTACTCGGGAATCAGCCCCAGCATTTT. The V gene is TRBV19, the J gene TRBJ1-5; D is uncertain. Trimming pared 8 bases from V and 4 bases from J, leaving 12 bases between. Germline V gene lookup returns CDR1 LNHDA and CDR2 SQIVND (reference sequence). The CDR3 extends over 13 amino acids. Combining the CDR3 with reference TRBV19 and TRBJ1-5 gives the whole variable domain DGGITQSPKYLFRKEGQNVTLSCEQNLNHDAMYWYRQDPGQGLRLIYYSQIVNDFQKGDIAEGYSVSREKKESFPLTVTSAQKNPTAFYLCASALLGNQPQHFGDGTRLSIL.

CDR3 coding DNA: TGTGCCAGCACCTGGACAGCGAACACTGAAGCTTTCTTT. This translates into CASTWTANTEAFF. The rearrangement joins TRBV5-5 to TRBJ1-1; D is possibly TRBD1 (6 bases). Germline CDR1 and CDR2: SGHKS and YYEKEE (reference sequence). Deletions cut 6 bases from V and 1 base from J, with 10 bases between. The CDR3 totals 13 residues.

In DNA, the CDR3 is TGTGCCAGCAGCGCCGGGGGGACAGGGGCCCCAGATACGCAGTATTTT. Translating gives CASSAGGTGAPDTQYF. This sequence joins TRBV9 and TRBJ2-3; 10 nucleotides match TRBD1. Trimming at V came to 3 bases and at J to 4 bases, leaving 8 bases not matched to a gene. This CDR3 has 16 amino acids. Looked up from germline, CDR1 is SGDLS and CDR2 is YYNGEE. Complete variable domain (other parts from reference TRBV9 and TRBJ2-3): DSGVTQTPKHLITATGQRVTLRCSPRSGDLSVYWYQQSLDQGLQFLIQYYNGEERAKGNILERFSAQQFPDLHSELNLSSLELGDSALYFCASSAGGTGAPDTQYFGPGTRLTVL.

This sequence joins TRBV14 and TRBJ2-3, with a weak D call TRBD2 (6 bases). V gave up 0 bases and J gave up 5 bases, with 21 bases separating them. This CDR3 is 18 amino acids long. CDR1 and CDR2 (germline): SGHDN, FVKESK. The CDR3 DNA sequence: TGTGCCAGCAGCCAAGACGGCGGGAATCGACGGAGGGGAGATACGCAGTATTTT. Protein sequence: CASSQDGGNRRRGDTQYF. Supplemented by reference TRBV14 and TRBJ2-3, the full variable domain reads EAGVTQFPSHSVIEKGQTVTLRCDPISGHDNLYWYRRVMGKEIKFLLHFVKESKQDESGMPNNRFLAERTGGTYSTLKVQPAELEDSGVYFCASSQDGGNRRRGDTQYFGPGTRLTVL.

This clone is a singleton in its sample. The chain couples TRBV6-2 or TRBV6-3 to TRBJ1-4, with D unclear. Trimming took off 4 bases at V and 4 bases at J, with 10 bases between the two ends. In germline, CDR1 is MNHEY, CDR2 SVGEGT. This CDR3 contains 14 residues. This CDR3 reads CASSLPGGNEKLFF. In nucleotides, the CDR3 is TGTGCCAGCAGTTTGCCAGGAGGTAATGAAAAACTGTTTTTT.

In its sample, this clone was seen a few times. The genes are TRBV6-2 or TRBV6-3 and TRBJ2-5; TRBD2 matches at 8 bases. CDR1 is MNHEY and CDR2 is SVGEGT in the germline V gene. V was clipped by 0 bases and J by 5 bases; unmatched bases: 14. The CDR3 runs 18 residues. CDR3 region: CASSYSRVGLAYRETQYF. DNA for the CDR3: TGTGCCAGCAGTTACTCGAGAGTAGGACTAGCTTATAGGGAGACCCAGTACTTC.

This rearrangement joins TRBV21-1 to TRBJ2-7; the table's D call, TRBD1, has no DNA check behind it. TRBV21-1 is listed as a pseudogene. The length of the CDR3 is 15 residues. The CDR3 DNA follows: TGTGCCAGCAGCACCCTGACAGGGCTTCCCTACGAGCAGTACTTC. This gives the protein CASSTLTGLPYEQYF.

This clone was seen more than once but under ten times. The V and J genes are TRBV6-5 and TRBJ2-7; 10 bases are a match to TRBD1. The J segment lost 9 bases and the V segment lost 2 bases, leaving 10 bases of the junction unmatched. The CDR3 totals 15 residues. From germline, CDR1 is MNHEY and CDR2 SVGAGI. This chain's CDR3 is CASSYDRGRSYRQYF. Written as DNA, the CDR3 is TGTGCCAGCAGTTACGACAGGGGGCGCTCCTACAGGCAGTACTTC.

The V and J genes are TRBV24-1 and TRBJ1-2; 10 bases are shared with TRBD1. The V gene end was trimmed by 3 bases and the J gene end by 5 bases; junction bases not matched to a gene: 8. Germline V gene sequence: CDR1 KGHDR, CDR2 SFDVKD. The CDR3 consists of 16 residues. CDR3 coding DNA: TGTGCCACCAGTGATCTCCGGGACAGGGGCGGGTATGGCTACACCTTC. It codes for CATSDLRDRGGYGYTF.

This clone came up once. The chain links TRBV10-3 to TRBJ2-1; 11 nucleotides line up with TRBD2. CDR3 length: 13 amino acids. Germline V gene data show CDR1 as ENHRY and CDR2 as SYGVKD. The V and J ends lost 10 bases and 4 bases, in that order; junction bases with no gene match: 3. The CDR3 here is CATLAGDYNEQFF. The CDR3 region has the DNA TGTGCCACACTAGCGGGGGATTACAATGAGCAGTTCTTC.

The rearrangement joins TRBV3-1 (or the pseudogene TRBV3-2) to TRBJ2-3; 7 bases fit TRBD2. CDR3 size: 17 residues. Germline loops: CDR1 LGHDT, CDR2 YNNKEL (reference sequence). V lost 3 bases and J lost 11; bases outside the gene matches: 20. The CDR3 region has the DNA TGTGCCAGCAGCCACATCCACCGGGACTTCTCTCCGGGAGGGCAGTATTTT. This codes for CASSHIHRDFSPGGQYF.

This clone occurred a few times. The gene calls are TRBV2 and TRBJ2-1; 11 bases align to TRBD1. The CDR3 contains 14 residues. V was clipped by 10 bases and J by 7 bases; unmatched bases: 9. Looked up from germline, CDR1 is SNHLY and CDR2 is FYNNEI. DNA for the CDR3: TGTGCCACCTCGGGGACAGGGGGATGGAATGAGCAGTTCTTC. The encoded protein is CATSGTGGWNEQFF.

The chain links TRBV9 to TRBJ2-1, with a tentative D call TRBD2 (6 bases). In germline, CDR1 is SGDLS, CDR2 YYNGEE. The CDR3 length is 15 residues. The V end lost 3 bases, the J end lost 2 bases, and 12 bases lay between the germline ends. CDR3 nucleotides: TGTGCCAGCAGCGGTGACGGGGAGGCCTACAATGAGCAGTTCTTC. It is translated as CASSGDGEAYNEQFF.

V gene TRBV27 combines with J gene TRBJ1-2; tentatively, D is TRBD1 (5 bases). Between the trimmed V and J ends, which lost 2 bases and 4 bases, there was a span of 11 bases. This CDR3 contains 14 residues. The germline gives CDR1 MNHEY, CDR2 SMNVEV (reference sequence). The CDR3: CASSLLGEPYGYTF. The CDR3 DNA is TGTGCCAGCAGTTTACTAGGGGAACCCTATGGCTACACCTTC.

The rearrangement uses TRBV30 and TRBJ2-1; D possibly corresponds to TRBD1 (6 bases). Germline lookup yields CDR1 GTSNPN and CDR2 SVGIG (reference sequence). The V end was cut by 5 bases, the J end by 7 bases, with 15 bases between. This CDR3 region has 13 residues. This chain's CDR3 is CAWDPWGLNEQFF. The CDR3 DNA follows: TGTGCCTGGGATCCTTGGGGGCTAAATGAGCAGTTCTTC. The variable domain in full, with the rest retrieved from reference TRBV30 and TRBJ2-1, is SQTIHQWPATLVQPVGSPLSLECTVEGTSNPNLYWYRQAAGRGLQLLFYSVGIGQISSEVPQNLSASRPQDRQFILSSKKLLLSDSGFYLCAWDPWGLNEQFFGPGTRLTVL.

The chain carries TRBV11-2 and TRBJ2-2, with 7 bases that match TRBD1. The CDR3 has 13 residues. The germline CDR1 and CDR2 sequences are SGHAT and FQNNGV. After removal of 5 bases from V and 11 bases from J, the junction contained 8 bases not matched to a gene. CDR3 sequence (DNA): TGTGCCAGCAGCCTCGACAGGGCCCAAGAGCTGTTTTTT. It encodes CASSLDRAQELFF.